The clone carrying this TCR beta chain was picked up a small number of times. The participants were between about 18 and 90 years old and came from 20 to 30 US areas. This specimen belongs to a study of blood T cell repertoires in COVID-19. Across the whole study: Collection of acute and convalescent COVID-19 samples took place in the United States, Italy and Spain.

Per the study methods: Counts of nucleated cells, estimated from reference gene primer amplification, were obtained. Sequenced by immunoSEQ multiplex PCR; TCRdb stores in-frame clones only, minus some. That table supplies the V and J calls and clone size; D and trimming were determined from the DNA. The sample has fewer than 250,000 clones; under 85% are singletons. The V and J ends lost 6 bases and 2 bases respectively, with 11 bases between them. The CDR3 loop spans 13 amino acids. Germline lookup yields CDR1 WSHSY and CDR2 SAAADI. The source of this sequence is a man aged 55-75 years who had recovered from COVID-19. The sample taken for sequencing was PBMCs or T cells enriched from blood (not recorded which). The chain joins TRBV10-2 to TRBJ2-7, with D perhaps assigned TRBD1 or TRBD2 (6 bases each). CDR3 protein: CASSEGGAYEQYF. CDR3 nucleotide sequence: TGCGCCAGCAGCGAGGGGGGCGCCTACGAGCAGTACTTC.